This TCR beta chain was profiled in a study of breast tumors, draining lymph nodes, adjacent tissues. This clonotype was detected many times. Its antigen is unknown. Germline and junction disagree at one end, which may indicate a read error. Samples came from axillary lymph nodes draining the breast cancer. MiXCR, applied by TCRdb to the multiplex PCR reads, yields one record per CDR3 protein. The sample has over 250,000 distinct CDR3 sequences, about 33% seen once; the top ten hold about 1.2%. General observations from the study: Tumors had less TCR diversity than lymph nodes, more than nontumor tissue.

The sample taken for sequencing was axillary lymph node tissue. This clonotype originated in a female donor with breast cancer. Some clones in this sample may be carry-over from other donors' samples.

In DNA, the CDR3 is TGTGCCAGCGGCGTGGGACAGGGGAACTATGGCTACACCTTC. Translation gives CASGVGQGNYGYTF. This rearrangement joins TRBV9 to TRBJ1-2; 10 nucleotides align to TRBD1. The germline CDR1 and CDR2 sequences are SGDLS and YYNGEE. This CDR3 contains 14 residues.